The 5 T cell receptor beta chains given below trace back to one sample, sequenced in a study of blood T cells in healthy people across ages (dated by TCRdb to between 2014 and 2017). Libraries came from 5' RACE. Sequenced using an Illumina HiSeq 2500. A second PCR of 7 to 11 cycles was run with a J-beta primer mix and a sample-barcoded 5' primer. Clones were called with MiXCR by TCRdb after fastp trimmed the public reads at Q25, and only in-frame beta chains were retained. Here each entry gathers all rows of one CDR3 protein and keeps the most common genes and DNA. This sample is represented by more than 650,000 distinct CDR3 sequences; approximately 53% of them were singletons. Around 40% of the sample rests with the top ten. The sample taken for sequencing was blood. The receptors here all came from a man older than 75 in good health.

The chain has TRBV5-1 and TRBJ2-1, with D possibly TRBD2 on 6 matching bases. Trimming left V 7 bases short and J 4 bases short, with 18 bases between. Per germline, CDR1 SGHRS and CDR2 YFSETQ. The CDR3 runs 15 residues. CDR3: CASLREPGLYNEQFF. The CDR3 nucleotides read TGCGCCAGCCTTCGGGAGCCGGGTTTGTACAATGAGCAGTTCTTC.

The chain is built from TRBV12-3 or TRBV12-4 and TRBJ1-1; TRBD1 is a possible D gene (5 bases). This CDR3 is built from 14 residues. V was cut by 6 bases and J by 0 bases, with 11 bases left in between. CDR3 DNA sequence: TGTGCCAGCAGCGCGGGACTGTTGAACACTGAAGCTTTCTTT. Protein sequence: CASSAGLLNTEAFF.

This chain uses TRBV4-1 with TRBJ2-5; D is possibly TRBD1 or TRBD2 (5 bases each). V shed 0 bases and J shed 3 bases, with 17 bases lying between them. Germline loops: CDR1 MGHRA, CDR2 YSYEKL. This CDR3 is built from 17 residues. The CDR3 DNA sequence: TGCGCCAGCAGCCAAGATGAGGGACGAATTACCAAAGAGACCCAGTACTTC. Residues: CASSQDEGRITKETQYF.

The CDR3 region is CASSRRGGLIEAFF. CDR3 sequence (DNA): TGTGCCAGCAGTAGGCGTGGGGGGCTGATTGAAGCTTTCTTT. This chain joins TRBV6-5 and TRBJ1-1; D perhaps matches TRBD1 (6 bases). The CDR3 is made up of 14 amino acids. V lost 5 bases and J lost 7, with 17 bases in between. Germline V lookup: CDR1 MNHEY, CDR2 SVGAGI.

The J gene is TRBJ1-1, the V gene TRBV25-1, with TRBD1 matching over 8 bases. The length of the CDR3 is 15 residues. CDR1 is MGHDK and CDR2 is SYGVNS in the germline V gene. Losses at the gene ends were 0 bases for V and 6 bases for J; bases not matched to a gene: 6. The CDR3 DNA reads TGTGCCAGCAGTGAATATCAGGGGGCTGGGGCTGAAGCTTTCTTT. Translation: CASSEYQGAGAEAFF.